This T cell receptor beta chain was sequenced in a study of T cells in narcolepsy. The assay was immunoSEQ multiplex PCR, and TCRdb's table has in-frame clones only and misses some. The sample records about 34,000 clones, roughly 80% being singletons. General study findings and limits: Comparing one patient's CSF and blood CD4+ clonotypes highlighted HCRT- and TRIB2-specific autoreactive clonotypes. No autoreactive T cell clone sequences appeared in some memory CD4+ repertoires.

This CDR3 spans 15 amino acids. Trimming cost V 4 bases and J 2 bases; bases outside gene matches: 4. Germline loops: CDR1 GTSNPN, CDR2 SVGIG (reference sequence). Turning to this clone: The target antigen is unknown.

The origin of this receptor is a human donor with narcolepsy. This sequence joins TRBV30 and TRBJ2-6; 8 bases line up with TRBD1. Specimen: CD45RA- memory CD4+ T cells from PBMCs. The CDR3 sequence is CAWNQGATGANVLTF. The CDR3, as DNA: TGTGCCTGGAACCAGGGGGCGACTGGGGCCAACGTCCTGACTTTC.